The clone carrying this T cell receptor (delta chain) was detected a few times. The antigen is not known. The data stem from a study of Vδ1+ human thymocytes. Overall study results and limits: Unlike peripheral blood Vdelta1+ controls, thymic delta-chain sequences included about 20% Vdelta2 and few Vdelta3. In the thymus, TRG and TRD repertoires looked highly polyclonal with Gaussian CDR3 lengths.

CDR3 length equals 18 residues. Germline CDR1 TSWWSYY, CDR2 QGS. Trimming took 1 base from V and 1 from J; bases not matched to a gene: 10. The template was reverse-transcribed extracted RNA. Pooled V-gene forward primers with one constant-region reverse primer generated the CDR3 amplicons by multiplex PCR. TCRdb re-called the multiplex PCR reads via CATT. The table lists under 80,000 delta-chain clones, around 35% of them singletons. Sorted Vdelta1+ thymocytes were about 96% to 99.6% pure. Sequencing input: Vdelta1+ gamma-delta thymocytes from the thymus. The subset is: FACS-sorted CD3+ TCRalphabeta- TCRVdelta1+ TCRVdelta2- thymocytes. The clonotype originates from a boy under three years old who had congenital heart surgery. The genes are TRDV1 and TRDJ1; 9 bases fit TRDD3. The DNA for the CDR3 is TGTGCTCTTGGGGAACGATGGGCTACTGGGGGAATCACCGATAAACTCATCTTT. It encodes CALGERWATGGITDKLIF.